The 4 T cell receptor beta chains in this list originate from one sample, sequenced in a study of cytomegalovirus exposure and HLA in healthy donors (dated by TCRdb to 2015 to 2018). Libraries were prepared through the immunoSEQ multiplex PCR assay. For the multiplex PCR, a mixture combining 60 forward primers for TCR Vbeta segments and 13 reverse primers for TCR Jbeta segments was used. Sourced from immuneACCESS, this table was stored by TCRdb with only in-frame sequences that have V and J called. A share of the clones is absent; for the studies checked, an unresolved V gene accounts for under half, and the remainder has no known explanation. Recorded for this sample are about 200,000 clones; under 85% of them occurred a single time. Together, the top ten hold 1.7% of the sample. The material sequenced was PBMCs. These TCRs come from a man aged 45 to 65 in good health and CMV-seronegative.

The rearrangement uses TRBV30 and TRBJ2-7; the match to TRBD1 covers 8 bases. Germline assignment: CDR1 GTSNPN and CDR2 SVGIG (reference sequence). This CDR3 region has 13 residues. J was trimmed by 12 bases and V by 3 bases; bases with no gene match: 13. The CDR3 spells CAWSYRQGASRYF. DNA for the CDR3: TGTGCCTGGAGCTATCGCCAGGGGGCCTCCCGGTACTTC.

V and J are TRBV7-2 and TRBJ2-7; a weak D match, TRBD1 (5 bases). This CDR3 has 16 amino acids. With 7 bases removed from V and 2 bases from J, the gap between germline ends came to 21 bases. Looked up from germline, CDR1 is SGHTA and CDR2 is FQGNSA. CDR3 loop: CASTWDSTGGPYEQYF. In DNA form, the CDR3 reads TGTGCCAGCACCTGGGATTCCACAGGTGGCCCCTACGAGCAGTACTTC.

This clone was seen just once. This chain links TRBV18 with TRBJ2-6; perhaps TRBD1 as D (5 bases). The CDR3 has 15 amino acids. CDR1 and CDR2 (germline): KGHSH, LQKENI. The V end lost 6 bases, the J end lost 4 bases, and 13 bases lay between the germline ends. The CDR3 here is CASSEARTGANVLTF. CDR3 DNA: TGTGCCAGCTCCGAAGCTCGGACAGGGGCCAACGTCCTGACTTTC.

This rearrangement joins TRBV19 to TRBJ2-5; D remains unclear. Trimming removed 6 bases from V and 4 bases from J, with 21 bases in between. CDR1 is LNHDA and CDR2 is SQIVND in the germline V gene (reference sequence). The CDR3 has 16 residues. The CDR3: CASSLSGHLGRETQYF. CDR3 bases: TGTGCCAGTAGCCTATCTGGGCACCTTGGAAGAGAGACCCAGTACTTC.